The rows below give T cell receptor beta chains drawn from one sample of a study of T cells in Graves' hyperthyroidism and ophthalmopathy. TCRdb re-analysed the multiplex PCR reads in MiXCR, keeping a single row per CDR3 protein. This sample has a few hundred thousand distinct CDR3 sequences, with about 15% found just once. Sequenced material: blood. Receptors originate from a woman in her 30s with Graves' hyperthyroidism. The CDR3 runs from the conserved cysteine through the conserved F or W. Each record gives: J gene, clone size, V gene, D gene, CDR3 DNA, CDR3 protein. D genes are given only for firm matches. For some rows the clone size is stated as once, few or many, or as a class when expanded; others skip it.

>TRBJ1-3|few|TRBV27|NA
TGTGCCAGCTCCCCATGGGGGGGAGGAAACACCATATATTTT
CASSPWGGGNTIYF
>TRBJ2-7|many|TRBV12-3/TRBV12-4|NA
TGTGCCAGCAGTCATTTCGGGAGTGTGTCCTACGAGCAGTACTTC
CASSHFGSVSYEQYF
>TRBJ2-7|many|TRBV3-1|NA
TGTGCCAGCAGCCAAGATACGGGACCAACAACATCCTACGAGCAGTACTTC
CASSQDTGPTTSYEQYF
>TRBJ2-5|many|TRBV6-1|NA
TGTGCCAGCATGAGGTCAGAAGAAGAGACCCAGTACTTC
CASMRSEEETQYF
>TRBJ2-3|NA|TRBV3-1|TRBD2
TGTGCCAGCAGCCAAGTGAGCGGGAGGGTGCCGTATTTT
CASSQVSGRVPYF
>TRBJ2-1|many|TRBV11-2|TRBD2
TGTGCCAGCAGCAACGGACTAGTAGGGAGACGCTACAATGAGCAGTTCTTC
CASSNGLVGRRYNEQFF
>TRBJ2-2|few|TRBV19|NA
TGTGCCAGTAGTATAGGGAGGACTTTGAACACCGGGGAGCTGTTTTTT
CASSIGRTLNTGELFF
>TRBJ1-6|NA|TRBV27|NA
TGTGCCAGCAGTGGACAGTATAATTCACCCCTCCACTTT
CASSGQYNSPLHF
>TRBJ2-1|NA|TRBV5-1|TRBD2
TGCGCCAGCAGCTTTAGGGGACTAGCGGGAAACAATGAGCAGTTCTTC
CASSFRGLAGNNEQFF
>TRBJ1-1|many|TRBV5-1|NA
TGCGCCAGCAGCTCTGGCACTAAGAACACTGAAGCTTTCTTT
CASSSGTKNTEAFF
>TRBJ2-5|many|TRBV7-9|TRBD2
TGTGCCAGCAGCCCTAGGCCAGGACTAGCCGGAGAGACCCAGTACTTC
CASSPRPGLAGETQYF
>TRBJ2-7|NA|TRBV27|NA
TGTGCCAGCAGTTTCCGACGCGGGACGGGTATTTACGAGCAGTACTTC
CASSFRRGTGIYEQYF
>TRBJ1-2|few|TRBV9|NA
TGTGCCAGCAGCGTAGCTCCCCAGGGCTATGAGGGCTACACCTTC
CASSVAPQGYEGYTF
>TRBJ2-3|NA|TRBV28|TRBD2
TGTGCCAGCAGTACCCCAGGACTAGCGGGAAAAGATACGCAGTATTTT
CASSTPGLAGKDTQYF
>TRBJ2-5|many|TRBV6-1|NA
TGTGCCAGCAGGACATCACAGGATGTGGAGACCCAGTACTTC
CASRTSQDVETQYF
>TRBJ2-2|many|TRBV12-3/TRBV12-4|NA
TGTGCCAGCAGTTTAGTCCCCGGGGAGCTGTTTTTT
CASSLVPGELFF
>TRBJ1-1|few|TRBV20-1|TRBD1
TGCAGTGCTAGAGATGTCCGACAGGGGTGGGACAACACTGAAGCTTTCTTT
CSARDVRQGWDNTEAFF
>TRBJ2-1|few|TRBV20-1|TRBD2
TGCAGTGCTAGAGGACTAGCTGGCGATGAGCAGTTCTTC
CSARGLAGDEQFF
>TRBJ2-1|NA|TRBV15|NA
TGTGCCACCAGCACCGATCTCGAATCCTCCAACTACTACAATGAGCAGTTCTTC
CATSTDLESSNYYNEQFF
>TRBJ2-7|NA|TRBV4-1|NA
TGCGCCAGCAGCCAAGATTTGGGACTGGCTACCTACGAGCAGTACTTC
CASSQDLGLATYEQYF
>TRBJ2-2|many|TRBV28|TRBD2
TGTGCCAGCAGTGGCATGGGCGGGAGAATCGGGGAGCTGTTTTTT
CASSGMGGRIGELFF
>TRBJ2-3|NA|TRBV27|NA
TGTGCCAGCAATGGACAGAACACAGATACGCAGTATTTT
CASNGQNTDTQYF